This TCR beta chain was found in a study of T cells in Graves' hyperthyroidism and ophthalmopathy. Study-wide context: The blood sample was taken at first diagnosis, before treatment began. Study observations and caveats: The authors' 13 V-J model separated ophthalmopathy from stable hyperthyroidism. Most thyroid clonotypes that were expanded above 0.001 also turned up in blood.

The investigators amplified TCR beta CDR3 regions from RNA transcripts. During a first-round RT-PCR of the TCR CDR3, the HTBI primer set was used. TCRdb reprocessed the multiplex PCR reads with MiXCR, giving one entry per CDR3 protein. Of some 620,000 distinct CDR3 sequences listed, roughly 15% were seen once; the top ten hold around 4%. Exclusion of patients followed from uncontrolled infection, other autoimmune disease, pregnancy or lactation. This clonotype was recorded a few times. Its antigen is undetermined. The TCR originated in a woman in her 30s with Graves' hyperthyroidism. Sequences were obtained from blood.

The CDR3 coding sequence is TGTGCCAGCAGTTACGGACAGGGGGCCTATCAGTTCTTC. Residues: CASSYGQGAYQFF. This sequence joins TRBV6-5 and TRBJ2-1; 11 bases are a match to TRBD1. The trim removed 2 bases at V and 13 bases at J, leaving 4 bases unmatched. From germline, CDR1 is MNHEY and CDR2 SVGAGI. This CDR3 is built from 13 residues.